This TCR beta chain was sequenced during a study of T cell responses to AZD1222 COVID-19 vaccine. Study as a whole: The study pooled second doses at about 4 or about 12 weeks.

The CDR3 length is 14 residues. V lost 3 bases and J 3 bases, leaving 11 bases between the germline ends. Germline V CDR1 and CDR2: MNHEY, SMNVEV (reference sequence). Findings and limits, study-wide: Recipients of AZD1222 seropositive at baseline numbered only 5 to 7. Two AZD1222 doses significantly raised spike-specific TCR breadth and depth over controls. There were mostly white British donors and more females than males, and clonal diversity was possibly underestimated.

Only in-frame clones appear in the TCRdb table, and some are missing; sequencing was by immunoSEQ multiplex PCR. The data show about 170,000 clones, 90% seen once. Concerning this clone: The antigen is not known.

The sequence was collected from an adult in good health. This chain links TRBV27 with TRBJ1-1; D is possibly TRBD1 (6 bases). The input for sequencing was peripheral blood, taken on day 0 of AZD1222 vaccination. CDR3 sequence: CASSFVGGHTEAFF. CDR3 sequence (DNA): TGTGCCAGCAGTTTCGTGGGGGGCCACACTGAAGCTTTCTTT.